These 30 T cell receptor beta chains came from one sample sequenced in a study of cytomegalovirus exposure and HLA in healthy donors. The repertoire was sequenced with immunoSEQ multiplex PCR; TCRdb's copy has only in-frame clones and lacks some. The data contain 110,000 or so clones, roughly 86% of them singletons. Sequencing used PBMCs. The receptor set was obtained from a woman aged 18-30 years in good health and CMV-seropositive.

V is TRBV7-9 and J is TRBJ1-5, with D maybe TRBD1 (5 bases). The CDR3 covers 14 residues. From germline, CDR1 is SEHNR and CDR2 FQNEAQ (reference sequence). V was pared by 4 bases and J by 4 bases, with 11 bases between. The CDR3 DNA reads as TGTGCCAGCAGCTCAGCAGGGAGGAATCAGCCCCAGCATTTT. Translating it yields CASSSAGRNQPQHF. Full variable domain (rest looked up from reference TRBV7-9 and TRBJ1-5): DTGVSQNPRHKITKRGQNVTFRCDPISEHNRLYWYRQTLGQGPEFLTYFQNEAQLEKSRLLSDRFSAERPKGSFSTLEIQRTEQGDSAMYLCASSSAGRNQPQHFGDGTRLSIL.

This chain links TRBV27 with TRBJ2-5; D unclear. Germline loops: CDR1 MNHEY, CDR2 SMNVEV (reference sequence). Trimming pared 3 bases from V and 2 bases from J, leaving 7 bases between. This CDR3 is built from 13 residues. This CDR3 reads CASSLGLQETQYF. Here the CDR3 DNA reads TGTGCCAGCAGTTTGGGCCTTCAAGAGACCCAGTACTTC.

V usage is TRBV5-4 and J usage is TRBJ2-2; no clear D gene. Germline V gene sequence: CDR1 SGHNT, CDR2 YYREEE (reference sequence). Trimming took off 5 bases at V and 0 bases at J, with 11 bases between the two ends. The CDR3 extends over 15 amino acids. This chain's CDR3 is CASSLTETNTGELFF. DNA of the CDR3: TGTGCCAGCAGTTTGACTGAAACGAACACCGGGGAGCTGTTTTTT. The full variable domain, completed using reference TRBV5-4 and TRBJ2-2, is ETGVTQSPTHLIKTRGQQVTLRCSSQSGHNTVSWYQQALGQGPQFIFQYYREEENGRGNFPPRFSGLQFPNYSSELNVNALELDDSALYLCASSLTETNTGELFFGEGSRLTVL.

J is TRBJ2-5 and V is TRBV5-1; 13 positions agree with TRBD2. Germline assignment: CDR1 SGHRS and CDR2 YFSETQ. With V trimmed by 1 base and J by 5 bases, 5 bases remained unmatched. The length of the CDR3 is 16 residues. CDR3 DNA: TGCGCCAGCAGCTTGACTAGCGGGGGGGCCGCGGAGACCCAGTACTTC. Its protein is CASSLTSGGAAETQYF.

This chain joins TRBV5-1 and TRBJ1-4; D remains ambiguous. CDR3 length: 14 residues. CDR1 SGHRS and CDR2 YFSETQ come from the germline V gene. V was cut by 0 bases and J by 4 bases, with 7 bases left in between. The CDR3 DNA sequence: TGCGCCAGCAGCTTGGTCGTCGGTAATGAAAAACTGTTTTTT. Translation gives CASSLVVGNEKLFF.

This chain uses TRBV6-1 with TRBJ1-2; unclear D gene. The CDR3 has 15 residues. Trimming removed 2 bases at V and 6 bases at J, with 16 bases between. Looked up from germline, CDR1 is MNHNS and CDR2 is SASEGT. This chain's CDR3 is CASSESAGPSDGYTF. The CDR3 nucleotides read TGTGCCAGCAGTGAATCGGCAGGCCCAAGTGATGGCTACACCTTC.

The table lists this clone with a count of one. This chain connects TRBV25-1 to TRBJ2-3, with D perhaps matching TRBD2 (5 bases). The V gene lost 4 bases and the J gene lost 0 bases, with 5 bases spanning the gap. The CDR3 length is 13 residues. Germline V gene sequence: CDR1 MGHDK, CDR2 SYGVNS. The CDR3 DNA is TGTGCCAGCAGTGGGACTAGCACAGATACGCAGTATTTT. Translating gives CASSGTSTDTQYF.

Here the CDR3 reads CASSYNFYEQYF. CDR3 nucleotide sequence: TGTGCCAGCAGCTATAATTTTTACGAGCAGTACTTC. The chain has TRBV5-6 and TRBJ2-7; no reliable D call. Looked up from germline, CDR1 is SGHDT and CDR2 is YYEEEE. With 3 bases removed from V and 4 bases from J, the gap between germline ends came to 8 bases. The CDR3 has 12 amino acids.

The gene calls are TRBV9 and TRBJ2-5; 8 positions match TRBD1. The CDR3 length is 16 residues. V lost 6 bases, J lost 5 bases, and 15 bases stayed unmatched. In germline, CDR1 is SGDLS, CDR2 YYNGEE. The CDR3 region is CASTDRGRGRRETQYF. In DNA, the CDR3 is TGTGCCAGCACCGATCGAGGCAGGGGGCGACGGGAGACCCAGTACTTC.

The chain uses TRBV5-4 and TRBJ2-3, with 7 nucleotides matching TRBD1. This CDR3 contains 14 residues. The V gene's germline CDR1 is SGHNT and CDR2 YYREEE (reference sequence). J lost 5 bases, V lost 4 bases, and 7 bases had no gene match. This CDR3 is CASSRTGREDTQYF. In nucleotides, the CDR3 is TGTGCCAGCAGCCGGACAGGTAGGGAAGATACGCAGTATTTT.

This clone was detected only once. V and J are TRBV6-1 and TRBJ1-3; D is unclear. This CDR3 has 14 amino acids. Germline CDR1 is MNHNS and CDR2 is SASEGT. V dropped 10 bases and J dropped 0 bases, with 13 bases sitting between them. The CDR3, as DNA: TGTGCCACCACACGTCTGTTCTCTGGAAACACCATATATTTT. Protein product: CATTRLFSGNTIYF.

The chain joins TRBV14 to TRBJ2-1, with TRBD1 as a possible D gene (5 bases). CDR1 and CDR2 from the germline V gene are SGHDN and FVKESK. The ends were cut back, 0 bases at V and 5 bases at J, with 5 bases in the middle. There are 13 residues in the CDR3. This chain's CDR3 is CASSQEGHNEQFF. The CDR3 nucleotides read TGTGCCAGCAGCCAAGAGGGGCACAATGAGCAGTTCTTC.

J is TRBJ2-1 and V is TRBV7-3, with a weak D call TRBD2 (5 bases). There are 15 residues in the CDR3. The germline V gene has CDR1 SGHTA and CDR2 FQGTGA. Trimming cost V 5 bases and J 2 bases, with 13 bases left between them. CDR3 bases: TGTGCCAGCAGCCCCCTACGGGGTACCTACAATGAGCAGTTCTTC. This encodes CASSPLRGTYNEQFF.

The CDR3 DNA reads TGTGCCAGCAGTTGGAGGGACAGCGAGAATAATTCACCCCTCCACTTT. Translation gives CASSWRDSENNSPLHF. V gene TRBV6-6 combines with J gene TRBJ1-6, with 7 bases matching TRBD1. The germline gives CDR1 MNHNY, CDR2 SVGAGI (reference sequence). This CDR3 has 16 amino acids. The V segment lost 4 bases and the J segment 5 bases; nucleotides outside the gene matches: 8.

Note on this clone: In the same sample, other DNA sequences code for this CDR3. In DNA, the CDR3 is TGTGCCAGCAGCTTGCGCGGGAGCAATGAGCAGTTCTTC. Encoded protein: CASSLRGSNEQFF. The J gene is TRBJ2-1, the V gene TRBV5-4; TRBD2 agrees at 7 bases. J was trimmed by 6 bases and V by 1 base; bases with no gene match: 1. Germline V gene data show CDR1 as SGHNT and CDR2 as YYREEE (reference sequence). The CDR3 loop spans 13 amino acids.

The rearrangement uses TRBV5-1 and TRBJ1-1; 7 bases match TRBD1. The CDR3 extends over 15 amino acids. V trimming: 0 bases; J trimming: 0 bases; junction bases outside the gene matches: 2. Germline assignment: CDR1 SGHRS and CDR2 YFSETQ. The CDR3 sequence is CASSLVGTVNTEAFF. CDR3 coding DNA: TGCGCCAGCAGCTTGGTAGGGACAGTGAACACTGAAGCTTTCTTT.

This chain links TRBV7-7 with TRBJ2-1; D is undetermined. Trimming cost V 5 bases and J 6 bases, with 11 bases left between them. The CDR3 contains 13 residues. Looked up from germline, CDR1 is SSHAT and CDR2 is FNYEAQ (reference sequence). CDR3 in DNA: TGTGCCAGCAGCCTTGGGCCCGGCAATGAGCAGTTCTTC. This translates into CASSLGPGNEQFF.

This rearrangement joins TRBV27 to TRBJ2-1; 7 bases are shared with TRBD1. After removal of 6 bases from V and 0 bases from J, the junction contained 5 bases not matched to a gene. CDR3 length: 15 amino acids. The germline CDR1 and CDR2 sequences are MNHEY and SMNVEV (reference sequence). CDR3: CASRPDRSSYNEQFF. The CDR3 nucleotides are TGTGCCAGCAGACCGGACAGGAGCTCCTACAATGAGCAGTTCTTC.

The chain combines TRBV7-9 with TRBJ1-5, with D maybe TRBD1 (6 bases). CDR1 is SEHNR and CDR2 is FQNEAQ in the germline V gene (reference sequence). This CDR3 contains 14 residues. The V end was cut by 4 bases, the J end by 2 bases, with 9 bases between. The CDR3 region is CASSSYRGNQPQHF. For the CDR3, the DNA is TGTGCCAGCAGCTCATACAGGGGCAATCAGCCCCAGCATTTT.

This chain links TRBV7-3 with TRBJ2-1, with D perhaps TRBD1 (5 bases). Germline lookup yields CDR1 SGHTA and CDR2 FQGTGA. The CDR3 is 13 residues long. V lost 1 base and J lost 5, with 6 bases in between. The CDR3 DNA reads TGTGCCAGCAGCTTAAACAGGAACAATGAGCAGTTCTTC. Translating gives CASSLNRNNEQFF.

The rearrangement uses TRBV6-5 and TRBJ1-2; tentative D call: TRBD1 (5 bases). Trimming shortened V by 6 bases and J by 4 bases, and 15 bases separated the two germline ends. CDR3 length: 14 residues. Germline values: CDR1 MNHEY, CDR2 SVGAGI. CDR3 region: CASRPAGGGYGYTF. CDR3 DNA sequence: TGTGCCAGCAGGCCCGCCGGGGGAGGCTATGGCTACACCTTC.

The chain links TRBV28 to TRBJ1-5, with 9 bases identical to TRBD1. V lost 5 bases, J lost 5 bases, and 7 bases stayed unmatched. CDR3 length equals 15 residues. Germline CDR1 MDHEN, CDR2 SYDVKM. The CDR3 nucleotides are TGTGCCAGCAGTCCGAGGGACAGGGTAGATCAGCCCCAGCATTTT. Amino acid sequence: CASSPRDRVDQPQHF.

The chain has TRBV11-3 and TRBJ2-7; D not certain. This CDR3 contains 15 residues. Germline V CDR1 and CDR2: SGHNT, YENEEA. Trimming pared 1 base from V and 2 bases from J, leaving 12 bases between. CDR3: CASSLGVRGTYEQYF. CDR3 in DNA: TGTGCCAGCAGCTTAGGGGTCCGAGGAACCTACGAGCAGTACTTC.

The chain carries TRBV9 and TRBJ2-7, with 9 bases lining up with TRBD2. The CDR3 consists of 15 residues. CDR1 SGDLS and CDR2 YYNGEE come from the germline V gene. Trimming took 4 bases from V and 2 from J; bases not matched to a gene: 7. The CDR3 reads CASSPSGGLTYEQYF. The CDR3 nucleotides are TGTGCCAGCAGCCCCAGCGGGGGGCTTACCTACGAGCAGTACTTC.

The V gene is TRBV5-1, the J gene TRBJ1-1; TRBD1 aligns across 9 bases. Germline CDR1 and CDR2: SGHRS and YFSETQ. V shed 4 bases and J 7 bases; nucleotides not matched to a gene: 8. This CDR3 has 14 residues. The CDR3 region is CASSGTGPPFEAFF. Here the CDR3 DNA reads TGCGCCAGCAGCGGGACAGGGCCTCCATTTGAAGCTTTCTTT.

The chain carries TRBV2 and TRBJ2-1; 10 bases line up with TRBD2. V lost 5 bases, J lost 5 bases, and 6 bases stayed unmatched. The CDR3 is 15 residues long. Germline V gene sequence: CDR1 SNHLY, CDR2 FYNNEI. The CDR3: CASSPGTSANNEQFF. CDR3 nucleotide sequence: TGTGCCAGCAGTCCCGGGACTAGCGCTAACAATGAGCAGTTCTTC.

The V call is TRBV5-4, the J call TRBJ1-5; 8 nucleotides line up with TRBD1. The CDR3 length is 16 residues. Trimming at V came to 2 bases and at J to 3 bases, leaving 7 bases not matched to a gene. Germline V CDR1 and CDR2: SGHNT, YYREEE (reference sequence). The CDR3 DNA is TGTGCCAGCAGCTTTTATGGGCAGGGGGCCAATCAGCCCCAGCATTTT. Its protein is CASSFYGQGANQPQHF.

This chain links TRBV7-6 with TRBJ1-5, with D tentatively TRBD1 (5 bases). Germline values: CDR1 SGHVS, CDR2 FNYEAQ. V was shortened by 5 bases and J by 0 bases, with 11 bases between the two germline ends. This CDR3 has 15 amino acids. CDR3 nucleotide sequence: TGTGCCAGCAGCGCAGGGATCTATAGCAATCAGCCCCAGCATTTT. The encoded protein is CASSAGIYSNQPQHF.

The chain uses TRBV4-1 and TRBJ1-5; maybe TRBD1 (5 bases). The CDR3 extends over 15 amino acids. The V and J ends lost 0 bases and 6 bases respectively, with 12 bases between them. In germline, CDR1 is MGHRA, CDR2 YSYEKL. The CDR3 DNA follows: TGCGCCAGCAGCCAAGATGGGCAGGGAGGTCAGCCCCAGCATTTT. Translation gives CASSQDGQGGQPQHF.

This chain links TRBV2 with TRBJ2-5, with 10 bases aligning to TRBD2. Per the germline V gene, CDR1 is SNHLY and CDR2 is FYNNEI. J lost 5 bases, V lost 7 bases, and 13 bases had no gene match. The CDR3 totals 16 residues. The CDR3 protein is CASKGSLAGVRETQYF. The DNA of the CDR3 is TGTGCCAGCAAGGGTTCTCTAGCGGGGGTCCGGGAGACCCAGTACTTC. Complete variable domain (other parts from reference TRBV2 and TRBJ2-5): EPEVTQTPSHQVTQMGQEVILRCVPISNHLYFYWYRQILGQKVEFLVSFYNNEISEKSEIFDDQFSVERPDGSNFTLKIRSTKLEDSAMYFCASKGSLAGVRETQYFGPGTRLLVL.